This is a list of T cell receptor beta chains from one sample in a study of neurological immune-mediated disorders. TCRdb reprocessed the 5' RACE reads with MiXCR, giving one entry per CDR3 protein. The sample contains about 90,000 distinct CDR3 sequences, around 14% of which appear only once. Material: PBMCs. All receptors derive from a female donor with HTLV-1-associated myelopathy (HAM/TSP). Each CDR3 is given with its conserved first and last residue. D genes are given only for firm matches. Only some rows state a clone size, as once, few, many or a class for expanded clones.

v_call: TRBV5-6; d_call: TRBD1; clone_size: many; j_call: TRBJ1-6; cdr3_nt: TGTGCCAGCAGCATACCCGGGACAGGGTTCCATTCACCCCTCCACTTT; cdr3_aa: CASSIPGTGFHSPLHF
v_call: TRBV7-3; d_call: TRBD1; clone_size: many; j_call: TRBJ2-1; cdr3_nt: TGTGCCAGCAGCTCGGACAGGGCTTACAATGAGCAGTTCTTC; cdr3_aa: CASSSDRAYNEQFF
v_call: TRBV6-2/TRBV6-3; d_call: -; clone_size: many; j_call: TRBJ1-1; cdr3_nt: TGTGCCAGCAGTTACTCGCGAGGGAACACTGAAGCTTTCTTT; cdr3_aa: CASSYSRGNTEAFF
v_call: TRBV10-2; d_call: TRBD2; clone_size: few; j_call: TRBJ2-7; cdr3_nt: TGCGCCAGCTCGGCTAGCGGGGGGGCCGCTATCGAGCAGTACTTC; cdr3_aa: CASSASGGAAIEQYF
v_call: TRBV5-1; d_call: -; clone_size: many; j_call: TRBJ2-7; cdr3_nt: TGCGCCAGCAGCTTGGATCCAGGGATCGGGTACGAGCAGTACTTC; cdr3_aa: CASSLDPGIGYEQYF
v_call: TRBV10-3; d_call: -; clone_size: many; j_call: TRBJ2-5; cdr3_nt: TGTGCCACCTCATCCGGACAGAGGCAAGAGACCCAGTACTTC; cdr3_aa: CATSSGQRQETQYF
v_call: TRBV9; d_call: -; clone_size: many; j_call: TRBJ1-5; cdr3_nt: TGTGCCAGCAGCTCCGGGTCTCGCGACAATCAGCCCCAGCATTTT; cdr3_aa: CASSSGSRDNQPQHF
v_call: TRBV12-3/TRBV12-4; d_call: TRBD2; clone_size: many; j_call: TRBJ2-2; cdr3_nt: TGTGCCAGCAGTTTTCTTGCGGGGGAGAACACCGGGGAGCTGTTTTTT; cdr3_aa: CASSFLAGENTGELFF
v_call: TRBV20-1; d_call: -; clone_size: -; j_call: TRBJ2-7; cdr3_nt: TGCAGTGCTAGTCTCCGTTACGGCCCTATCTCCTACGAGCAGTACTTC; cdr3_aa: CSASLRYGPISYEQYF
v_call: TRBV28; d_call: -; clone_size: many; j_call: TRBJ1-1; cdr3_nt: TGTGCCAGCGGGGGAAACACTGAAGCTTTCTTT; cdr3_aa: CASGGNTEAFF
v_call: TRBV11-2; d_call: -; clone_size: many; j_call: TRBJ1-2; cdr3_nt: TGTGCCAGCAGTTCGCAGGGTTTTGGCTACACCTTC; cdr3_aa: CASSSQGFGYTF
v_call: TRBV15; d_call: TRBD1; clone_size: many; j_call: TRBJ2-3; cdr3_nt: TGTGCTACCAGGAGACAGGGGGGGACAGATACGCAGTATTTT; cdr3_aa: CATRRQGGTDTQYF
v_call: TRBV27; d_call: -; clone_size: many; j_call: TRBJ2-7; cdr3_nt: TGTGCCAGCAGTTTCAGGGAAAGCTCCTACGAGCAGTACTTC; cdr3_aa: CASSFRESSYEQYF
v_call: TRBV4-1; d_call: -; clone_size: -; j_call: TRBJ2-2; cdr3_nt: TGCGCCAGCAGCCAAGGAGGGGGGCGACGCACCGGGGAGCTGTTTTTT; cdr3_aa: CASSQGGGRRTGELFF
v_call: TRBV20-1; d_call: -; clone_size: many; j_call: TRBJ1-1; cdr3_nt: TGCAGTGCTCCCAGGATGCTCACTGAAGCTTTCTTT; cdr3_aa: CSAPRMLTEAFF
v_call: TRBV20-1; d_call: TRBD2; clone_size: many; j_call: TRBJ2-5; cdr3_nt: TGCAGTGCCACAGGACTAGCGGGGGTCGAAAAGACCCAGTACTTC; cdr3_aa: CSATGLAGVEKTQYF
v_call: TRBV5-1; d_call: TRBD1; clone_size: many; j_call: TRBJ1-2; cdr3_nt: TGCGCCAGCAGCACACAGGGGGCCTATGGCTACACCTTC; cdr3_aa: CASSTQGAYGYTF
v_call: TRBV6-5; d_call: TRBD1; clone_size: many; j_call: TRBJ2-7; cdr3_nt: TGTGCCAGCAGTTACCGGGACAGGGGGCACTACGAGCAGTACTTC; cdr3_aa: CASSYRDRGHYEQYF
v_call: TRBV5-1; d_call: -; clone_size: many; j_call: TRBJ2-3; cdr3_nt: TGCGCCAGCAGCCCCTGGGGGATGACTAGCACAGATACGCAGTATTTT; cdr3_aa: CASSPWGMTSTDTQYF
v_call: TRBV29-1; d_call: -; clone_size: many; j_call: TRBJ2-7; cdr3_nt: TGCAGTGTCTCCGGAGGCAGGAGCTCCTACGAGCAGTACTTC; cdr3_aa: CSVSGGRSSYEQYF
v_call: TRBV27; d_call: TRBD2; clone_size: -; j_call: TRBJ2-1; cdr3_nt: TGTGCCAGCAGTTCCCTGGGGAGCGGGGGCTACAATGAGCAGTTCTTC; cdr3_aa: CASSSLGSGGYNEQFF
v_call: TRBV28; d_call: -; clone_size: many; j_call: TRBJ2-6; cdr3_nt: TGTGCCAGCAGTTCGTACACAAGGGGCCGAGATACGAGCTCTGGGGCCAACGTCCTGACTTTC; cdr3_aa: CASSSYTRGRDTSSGANVLTF
v_call: TRBV4-1; d_call: TRBD1; clone_size: many; j_call: TRBJ2-5; cdr3_nt: TGCGCCAGCAGACAAACGCCGGGACAGGGCAAGGGACGGGAGACCCAGTACTTC; cdr3_aa: CASRQTPGQGKGRETQYF
v_call: TRBV20-1; d_call: TRBD2; clone_size: many; j_call: TRBJ2-3; cdr3_nt: TGCAGTGCTCGGCCTAGCGGGGGAACAGATACGCAGTATTTT; cdr3_aa: CSARPSGGTDTQYF
v_call: TRBV5-1; d_call: -; clone_size: many; j_call: TRBJ2-6; cdr3_nt: TGCGCCAGCAGCCCGGCGGAGGGAGGACCCTCTGGGGCCAACGTCCTGACTTTC; cdr3_aa: CASSPAEGGPSGANVLTF
v_call: TRBV6-6; d_call: TRBD1; clone_size: many; j_call: TRBJ2-7; cdr3_nt: TGTGCCAGCACGCGGGGACAGGGGGCACTGGAGCAGTACTTC; cdr3_aa: CASTRGQGALEQYF
v_call: TRBV5-1; d_call: TRBD2; clone_size: many; j_call: TRBJ2-5; cdr3_nt: TGCGCCAGCAGCTTGAGTCCAGCGGGGAAGGAGACCCAGTACTTC; cdr3_aa: CASSLSPAGKETQYF
v_call: TRBV9; d_call: TRBD2; clone_size: -; j_call: TRBJ2-1; cdr3_nt: TGTGCCAGCAGCGTTTCTAGCGGGGCATACAATGAGCAGTTCTTC; cdr3_aa: CASSVSSGAYNEQFF
v_call: TRBV24-1; d_call: TRBD1; clone_size: many; j_call: TRBJ1-2; cdr3_nt: TGTGCCACCAGTGACTTGGGACAGGGTATAGGTGGCTACACCTTC; cdr3_aa: CATSDLGQGIGGYTF
v_call: TRBV5-1; d_call: -; clone_size: many; j_call: TRBJ2-5; cdr3_nt: TGCGCCAGCAGCTTCGCTAGCTTGGAGACCCAGTACTTC; cdr3_aa: CASSFASLETQYF
v_call: TRBV10-3; d_call: -; clone_size: medium-sized; j_call: TRBJ2-3; cdr3_nt: TGTGCCATCAAAGGGGAATTTGGCACAGATACGCAGTATTTT; cdr3_aa: CAIKGEFGTDTQYF
v_call: TRBV18; d_call: -; clone_size: many; j_call: TRBJ2-1; cdr3_nt: TGTGCCAGCTCACCACCGACAAGAAATTACAATGAGCAGTTCTTC; cdr3_aa: CASSPPTRNYNEQFF
v_call: TRBV5-6; d_call: TRBD1; clone_size: few; j_call: TRBJ2-3; cdr3_nt: TGTGCCAGCAGCGCCTCCCGACAGGGGAGCACAGATACGCAGTATTTT; cdr3_aa: CASSASRQGSTDTQYF
v_call: TRBV5-1; d_call: TRBD1; clone_size: many; j_call: TRBJ1-1; cdr3_nt: TGCGCCAGCAGCTCGGACAGGGAAAAGACTGAAGCTTTCTTT; cdr3_aa: CASSSDREKTEAFF
v_call: TRBV5-1; d_call: -; clone_size: many; j_call: TRBJ1-1; cdr3_nt: TGCGCCAGCAGCCCACGGGCAGAGAACACTGAAGCTTTCTTT; cdr3_aa: CASSPRAENTEAFF
v_call: TRBV9; d_call: TRBD2; clone_size: many; j_call: TRBJ2-3; cdr3_nt: TGTGCCAGCAGCGCCGGGGGGGCCGCCGGTACGCAGTATTTT; cdr3_aa: CASSAGGAAGTQYF
v_call: TRBV12-3/TRBV12-4; d_call: -; clone_size: many; j_call: TRBJ1-1; cdr3_nt: TGTGCCAGCAGTTTCGGACAGATGAACACTGAAGCTTTCTTT; cdr3_aa: CASSFGQMNTEAFF
v_call: TRBV28; d_call: -; clone_size: -; j_call: TRBJ2-6; cdr3_nt: TGTGCCAGCAGTCAGTTGTCCGTGGCCAACGTCCAGACTTTC; cdr3_aa: CASSQLSVANVQTF
v_call: TRBV7-2; d_call: -; clone_size: many; j_call: TRBJ2-5; cdr3_nt: TGTGCCAGCAGCTTTAATGGCCGGGAGACCCAGTACTTC; cdr3_aa: CASSFNGRETQYF
v_call: TRBV4-1; d_call: -; clone_size: many; j_call: TRBJ2-7; cdr3_nt: TGCGCCAGCAGCCAGAGGACAGATTTCTACGAGCAGTACTTC; cdr3_aa: CASSQRTDFYEQYF
v_call: TRBV5-1; d_call: -; clone_size: many; j_call: TRBJ2-3; cdr3_nt: TGCGCCAGCAGCTTGCGGGGGTTTGACTCAGATACGCAGTATTTT; cdr3_aa: CASSLRGFDSDTQYF
v_call: TRBV5-1; d_call: TRBD1; clone_size: many; j_call: TRBJ2-7; cdr3_nt: TGCGCCAGCAGCTTGGTCGCAGGGGGCAGATACGAGCAGTACTTC; cdr3_aa: CASSLVAGGRYEQYF
v_call: TRBV2; d_call: TRBD1; clone_size: many; j_call: TRBJ2-7; cdr3_nt: TGTGCCAGCGGCGCCCGGGACAGGGTCTACGAGCAGTACTTC; cdr3_aa: CASGARDRVYEQYF
v_call: TRBV7-6; d_call: -; clone_size: once; j_call: TRBJ1-6; cdr3_nt: TGTGTCAGCAGCCAAACTCACAGGGTGAATGCACCCCTCCACTTT; cdr3_aa: CVSSQTHRVNAPLHF
v_call: TRBV7-3; d_call: -; clone_size: few; j_call: TRBJ2-1; cdr3_nt: TGTGCCAGCAGTCAAAGGGGTAACTACAATGAGCAGTTCTTC; cdr3_aa: CASSQRGNYNEQFF
v_call: TRBV5-6; d_call: -; clone_size: many; j_call: TRBJ2-5; cdr3_nt: TGTGCCAGCAGCCTGACGGTCGGCGGGTCAGAGACCCAGTACTTC; cdr3_aa: CASSLTVGGSETQYF
v_call: TRBV5-1; d_call: TRBD1; clone_size: many; j_call: TRBJ1-4; cdr3_nt: TGCGCCAGCAGCTCCGACGGGACAGGGTATGAAAAACTGTTTTTT; cdr3_aa: CASSSDGTGYEKLFF
v_call: TRBV7-2; d_call: -; clone_size: many; j_call: TRBJ1-6; cdr3_nt: TGTGCCAGCAGCCTTGGACCCCCGAATTCACCCCTCCACTTT; cdr3_aa: CASSLGPPNSPLHF
v_call: TRBV24-1; d_call: -; clone_size: many; j_call: TRBJ2-3; cdr3_nt: TGTGCCACCGGGCAGGGAAGAACAGATACGCAGTATTTT; cdr3_aa: CATGQGRTDTQYF
v_call: TRBV7-9; d_call: -; clone_size: many; j_call: TRBJ2-2; cdr3_nt: TGTGCCAGCAGCTCCCATCCCCTAGTGAACACCGGGGAGCTGTTTTTT; cdr3_aa: CASSSHPLVNTGELFF
v_call: TRBV20-1; d_call: -; clone_size: few; j_call: TRBJ2-3; cdr3_nt: TGCAGTGCTACTCCCCCGGGTCCAGATACGCAGTATTTT; cdr3_aa: CSATPPGPDTQYF
v_call: TRBV7-9; d_call: -; clone_size: many; j_call: TRBJ2-1; cdr3_nt: TGTGCCAGCAGCTCGAAGGTCGCGAATGAGCAGTTCTTC; cdr3_aa: CASSSKVANEQFF
v_call: TRBV5-1; d_call: -; clone_size: many; j_call: TRBJ2-3; cdr3_nt: TGCGCCAGCAGTCCCGCGGCGGGCACAGATACGCAGTATTTT; cdr3_aa: CASSPAAGTDTQYF